Reported below is one T cell receptor beta chain. What it recognizes is unknown. This entry is derived from a study of PD-L1 blockade in urothelial cancer. Study as a whole: The researchers analyzed blood 3 weeks (second dose) and 6 weeks after treatment start. Among blood samples, the median T cell count was 141,255. Findings of the study overall: In blood at 3 weeks, tumor-associated clones expanded more among patients with durable benefit.

This CDR3 is built from 12 residues. Per the germline V gene, CDR1 is SGHTA and CDR2 is FQGTGA. Trimming left V 5 bases short and J 7 bases short, with 9 bases between. TCRdb's copy holds only in-frame clones and misses some; the assay was immunoSEQ multiplex PCR. This table has around 71,000 clones, about 82% appearing once. Regarding time point: pretreatment peripheral blood. The sequence came from a man between 40 and 49 years old with urothelial cancer. The sample here was PBMCs, taken around atezolizumab (anti-PD-L1) treatment. The chain uses TRBV7-3 and TRBJ2-1; D possibly corresponds to TRBD1 (5 bases). The CDR3 spells CASSPTGNEQFF. Here the CDR3 DNA reads TGTGCCAGCAGCCCTACAGGTAATGAGCAGTTCTTC.